The next 2 T cell receptor beta chains were all read from a single sample in a study of identical twins. TCRdb ran MiXCR on the 5' RACE reads and lists one entry per CDR3 protein. Of about 240,000 distinct CDR3 sequences listed, about 10% are singletons. The material sequenced was memory T cells sorted from blood. The receptors originated from a man between 50 and 59 years old in good health.

This clonotype appeared many times. The V gene is TRBV29-1, the J gene TRBJ1-4; 8 positions agree with TRBD1. Trimming at V came to 6 bases and at J to 8 bases, leaving 8 bases not matched to a gene. CDR1 is SQVTM and CDR2 is ANQGSEA in the germline V gene. The CDR3 totals 13 residues. CDR3 protein: CSVGQGAGEKLFF. The CDR3 nucleotides read TGCAGCGTGGGCCAGGGGGCCGGGGAAAAACTGTTTTTT.

Only a few counts were recorded for this clonotype. CDR3 protein: CASSLGGGEYNEQFF. The CDR3 DNA reads as TGCGCCAGCAGCTTGGGGGGGGGCGAATACAATGAGCAGTTCTTC. This rearrangement joins TRBV5-1 to TRBJ2-1; tentative D call: TRBD2 (7 bases). CDR1 and CDR2 (germline): SGHRS, YFSETQ. The CDR3 consists of 15 residues. The V gene lost 0 bases and the J gene lost 4 bases, with 11 bases spanning the gap.